This entry concerns a single T cell receptor (beta chain). These data originate in a study of shared T cell receptors in the human thymus. Germline CDR1 MGHRA, CDR2 YSYEKL. This CDR3 region has 17 residues. V was pared by 3 bases and J by 3 bases, with 10 bases of the junction left unmatched. The assay was immunoSEQ multiplex PCR, and TCRdb's table has in-frame clones only and misses some. This table has 550,000 to 800,000 clones, approximately 85% appearing once. In addition, the sample was reused for a study of human thymus T cells. As that report states: There appeared to be biased usage of V and J genes in thymic and blood repertoires. Related studies noted strongly shared thymic repertoires across unrelated people.

J is TRBJ1-4 and V is TRBV4-1; 7 positions agree with TRBD1. Sequenced: thymocytes. This sequence was found in a girl under two years old with a congenital heart defect. As DNA, the CDR3 is TGCGCCAGCAGCCAGGGCATACGACAGGGAGCTAATGAAAAACTGTTTTTT. Encoded protein: CASSQGIRQGANEKLFF.